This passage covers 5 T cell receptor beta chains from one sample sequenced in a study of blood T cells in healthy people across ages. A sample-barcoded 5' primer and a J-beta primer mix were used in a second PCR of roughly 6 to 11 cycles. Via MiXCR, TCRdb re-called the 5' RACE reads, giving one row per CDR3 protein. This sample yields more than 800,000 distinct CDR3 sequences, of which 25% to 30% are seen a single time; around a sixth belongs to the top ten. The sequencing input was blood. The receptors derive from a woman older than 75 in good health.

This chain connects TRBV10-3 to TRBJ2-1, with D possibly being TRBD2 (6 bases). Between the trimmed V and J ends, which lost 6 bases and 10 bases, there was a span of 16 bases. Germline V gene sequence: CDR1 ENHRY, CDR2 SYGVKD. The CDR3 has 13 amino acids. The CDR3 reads CAISGTDPREQFF. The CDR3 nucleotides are TGTGCCATCAGCGGGACTGACCCGAGGGAGCAGTTCTTC.

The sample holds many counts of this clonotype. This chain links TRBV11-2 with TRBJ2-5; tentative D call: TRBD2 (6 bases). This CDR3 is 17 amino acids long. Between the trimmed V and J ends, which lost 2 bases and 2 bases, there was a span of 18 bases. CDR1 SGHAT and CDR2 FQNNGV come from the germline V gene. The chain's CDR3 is CASSLRRGSPTQETQYF. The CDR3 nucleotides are TGTGCCAGCAGCTTACGGCGGGGTTCCCCCACACAAGAGACCCAGTACTTC.

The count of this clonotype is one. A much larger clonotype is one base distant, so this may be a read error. CDR3 residues: CATSDSHYGYTF. CDR3 nucleotides: TGTGCCACCAGTGATTCCCACTATGGCTACACCTTC. The chain joins TRBV24-1 to TRBJ1-2; no clear D gene. Germline V CDR1 and CDR2: KGHDR, SFDVKD. Trimming stripped 2 bases from V and 3 bases from J, with 3 bases between. This CDR3 contains 12 residues.

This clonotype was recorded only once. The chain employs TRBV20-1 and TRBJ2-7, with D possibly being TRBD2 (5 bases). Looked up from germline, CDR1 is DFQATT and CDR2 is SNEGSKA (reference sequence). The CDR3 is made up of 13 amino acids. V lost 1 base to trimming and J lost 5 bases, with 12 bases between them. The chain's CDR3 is CSARGGSTNEQYF. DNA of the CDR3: TGCAGTGCTAGAGGAGGGAGTACCAACGAGCAGTACTTC.

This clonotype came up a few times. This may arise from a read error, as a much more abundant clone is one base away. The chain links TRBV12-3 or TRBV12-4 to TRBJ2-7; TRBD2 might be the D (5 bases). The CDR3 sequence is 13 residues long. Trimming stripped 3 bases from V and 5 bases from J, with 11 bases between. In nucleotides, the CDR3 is TGTGCCAGCAGTTTGGGAGCCTGTAACGAGCAGTACTTC. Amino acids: CASSLGACNEQYF.